Listed here are 22 T cell receptor beta chains from one sample, sequenced in a study of CD8 T cells in ankylosing spondylitis. Study-level findings and limits: Made up of fewer than ten highly homologous variants, a TCR beta motif appeared characteristic of ankylosing spondylitis blood.

TCRdb called the 5' RACE reads again in MiXCR, with one record for every CDR3 protein. The sample contains 130,000 or so distinct CDR3 sequences, 17% of which appear only once. These receptors lack a known antigen. The specimen sequenced was blood, either unsorted or a sorted T cell fraction (not recorded which). The origin of the receptors is a male donor with ankylosing spondylitis.

As DNA, the CDR3 is TGTGCCAGCAGTTTTAGGAGGGTGGCGGGGGAGCTGTTTTTT. It translates to CASSFRRVAGELFF. The genes are TRBV27 and TRBJ2-2; perhaps TRBD2 as D (6 bases). Per germline, CDR1 MNHEY and CDR2 SMNVEV (reference sequence). Trimming took 3 bases from V and 8 from J, leaving 13 bases between them. CDR3 size: 14 residues.

The V and J genes are TRBV2 and TRBJ2-5; 8 bases align to TRBD1. Germline trimming cut 8 bases from V and 7 bases from J; bases unmatched to any gene: 21. This CDR3 comprises 17 residues. Germline V gene data show CDR1 as SNHLY and CDR2 as FYNNEI. The CDR3 spells CASERGIVRGPSSTQYF. The CDR3 DNA is TGTGCCAGCGAAAGAGGGATTGTCAGGGGGCCCTCTTCGACCCAGTACTTC.

This clonotype was detected a few times. This chain links TRBV29-1 with TRBJ2-7, with 7 bases aligning to TRBD2. CDR3 length: 16 amino acids. V lost 4 bases and J lost 0; bases outside the gene matches: 12. Germline V gene data show CDR1 as SQVTM and CDR2 as ANQGSEA. The CDR3 nucleotides read TGCAGCGTTGTGGGGCTAGCGGCCAGGAGCTCCTACGAGCAGTACTTC. This sequence encodes CSVVGLAARSSYEQYF.

This clonotype was detected a few times. The chain links TRBV20-1 to TRBJ1-5, with TRBD1 identical over 8 bases. CDR3 length equals 14 residues. Germline assignment: CDR1 DFQATT and CDR2 SNEGSKA (reference sequence). Trimming at V came to 3 bases and at J to 5 bases, leaving 6 bases not matched to a gene. CDR3 loop: CSARAGGADQPQHF. The CDR3 bases are TGCAGTGCTAGGGCAGGGGGCGCGGATCAGCCCCAGCATTTT.

V gene TRBV2 combines with J gene TRBJ2-7; D not resolved. This CDR3 contains 12 residues. Per germline, CDR1 SNHLY and CDR2 FYNNEI. V gave up 6 bases and J gave up 4 bases, with 10 bases separating them. The CDR3 sequence: CASSAWTYEQYF. The DNA of the CDR3 is TGTGCCAGCAGCGCTTGGACGTACGAGCAGTACTTC.

The chain carries TRBV9 and TRBJ2-1; D uncertain. V shed 0 bases and J shed 10 bases, with 8 bases lying between them. The CDR3 spans 12 residues. Germline V gene sequence: CDR1 SGDLS, CDR2 YYNGEE. This CDR3 reads CASSVGSDEQFF. CDR3 nucleotides: TGTGCCAGCAGCGTAGGGAGTGACGAGCAGTTCTTC.

V usage is TRBV7-9 and J usage is TRBJ2-5; D is ambiguous. The germline CDR1 and CDR2 sequences are SEHNR and FQNEAQ (reference sequence). This CDR3 comprises 13 residues. V shed 5 bases and J shed 5 bases, with 12 bases lying between them. The CDR3 bases are TGTGCCAGCAGCCCGACCATGGCGGAGACCCAGTACTTC. It is translated as CASSPTMAETQYF.

Comment on this clonotype: No conserved phenylalanine or tryptophan is present at the end of the CDR3, so a read error is the likely explanation. The chain employs TRBV7-9 and TRBJ1-1; maybe TRBD1 (5 bases). CDR1 is SEHNR, CDR2 FQNEAQ, per germline (reference sequence). The ends were cut back, 2 bases at V and 1 base at J, with 8 bases in the middle. The CDR3 contains 14 residues. CDR3 region: CASSLIQGNTEAFY. CDR3 DNA sequence: TGTGCCAGCAGCTTAATCCAGGGGAACACTGAAGCTTTCTAT.

The genes are TRBV29-1 and TRBJ2-7; perhaps D is TRBD1 or TRBD2 (5 bases each). The CDR3 runs to 14 residues. Germline V gene lookup returns CDR1 SQVTM and CDR2 ANQGSEA. V was pared by 6 bases and J by 2 bases, with 17 bases between. The CDR3 spells CSVPHRDHPYEQYF. The CDR3 bases are TGCAGCGTACCCCACCGGGACCATCCCTACGAGCAGTACTTC.

This clonotype was detected a few times. The V gene is TRBV27, the J gene TRBJ2-1; D assignment may be TRBD1 or TRBD2 (5 bases each). The CDR3 runs to 16 residues. Trimming left V 7 bases short and J 3 bases short, with 19 bases between. Per the germline V gene, CDR1 is MNHEY and CDR2 is SMNVEV (reference sequence). The CDR3 region is CASNTVGETLYNEQFF. The CDR3 DNA is TGTGCCAGCAACACTGTGGGGGAGACCCTCTACAATGAGCAGTTCTTC.

Only a few counts were recorded for this clonotype. The V and J genes are TRBV19 and TRBJ2-7; D not resolved. Trimming took 1 base from V and 4 from J, leaving 11 bases between them. The CDR3 is 14 residues long. CDR1 LNHDA and CDR2 SQIVND come from the germline V gene (reference sequence). CDR3 region: CASSIGAEYYEQYF. In DNA form, the CDR3 reads TGTGCCAGTAGTATAGGTGCGGAATATTACGAGCAGTACTTC.

This clonotype was observed many times. This chain links TRBV29-1 with TRBJ2-7, with D possibly matching TRBD2 (5 bases). The CDR3 extends over 13 amino acids. Germline loops: CDR1 SQVTM, CDR2 ANQGSEA. V was trimmed by 5 bases and J by 3 bases, leaving 14 bases between them. The CDR3 DNA follows: TGCAGCGTTTTGTTGGGAGAGCGCTACGAGCAGTACTTC. Translating it yields CSVLLGERYEQYF.

V usage is TRBV24-1 and J usage is TRBJ2-5; a weak D match, TRBD1 (6 bases). Germline assignment: CDR1 KGHDR and CDR2 SFDVKD. This CDR3 has 16 residues. Trimming shortened V by 3 bases and J by 4 bases, and 17 bases separated the two germline ends. The CDR3 region is CATSDPPRGEGETQYF. The CDR3 DNA is TGTGCCACCAGTGATCCCCCCAGGGGCGAGGGAGAGACCCAGTACTTC.

CDR3 sequence (DNA): TGTGCCACCAGCATCCTCCGGGAGACAAGCGAGCAGTACTTC. Its protein product is CATSILRETSEQYF. J is TRBJ2-7 and V is TRBV15; TRBD2 is a possible D gene (6 bases). Germline loops: CDR1 LNHNV, CDR2 YYDKDF (reference sequence). This CDR3 is 14 amino acids long. Trimming shortened V by 4 bases and J by 6 bases, and 16 bases separated the two germline ends.

This clonotype was seen only a few times. This chain joins TRBV5-1 and TRBJ2-3; D might be TRBD2 (6 bases). Trimming took 7 bases from V and 3 from J, leaving 18 bases between them. The V gene's germline CDR1 is SGHRS and CDR2 YFSETQ. The CDR3 is 15 residues long. CDR3 protein: CASRGGGSYTDTQYF. The CDR3 DNA reads as TGCGCCAGCCGAGGCGGAGGGAGTTATACAGATACGCAGTATTTT.

The rearrangement uses TRBV28 and TRBJ2-3; D is unresolved. CDR1 and CDR2 from the germline V gene are MDHEN and SYDVKM. V dropped 3 bases and J dropped 2 bases, with 15 bases sitting between them. CDR3 length equals 16 residues. CDR3: CASSLGSFPPTDTQYF. As DNA, the CDR3 is TGTGCCAGCAGTTTGGGCAGCTTTCCCCCCACAGATACGCAGTATTTT.

The V call is TRBV3-1, the J call TRBJ1-5; D call uncertain. Germline V gene lookup returns CDR1 LGHDT and CDR2 YNNKEL (reference sequence). The V end lost 0 bases, the J end lost 0 bases, and 12 bases lay between the germline ends. CDR3 size: 17 residues. In nucleotides, the CDR3 is TGTGCCAGCAGCCAAGATCTTGATGGGTATAGCAATCAGCCCCAGCATTTT. This codes for CASSQDLDGYSNQPQHF.

V usage is TRBV27 and J usage is TRBJ2-1; TRBD2 aligns across 11 bases. CDR3 length equals 19 residues. The V and J ends lost 8 bases and 4 bases, in that order; junction bases with no gene match: 19. Germline assignment: CDR1 MNHEY and CDR2 SMNVEV (reference sequence). CDR3 sequence: CASFNPRLVAGGPYNEQFF. CDR3 DNA sequence: TGTGCCAGCTTTAACCCCCGATTGGTAGCGGGAGGGCCTTACAATGAGCAGTTCTTC.

DNA of the CDR3: TGTGCCAGCAGCTTAAAGTCGTGGGGGGCTACGCAGTATTTT. Amino acids: CASSLKSWGATQYF. The V gene is TRBV11-2, the J gene TRBJ2-3; D tentatively reads TRBD1 or TRBD2 (6 bases each). CDR3 size: 14 residues. Germline V lookup: CDR1 SGHAT, CDR2 FQNNGV. V shed 2 bases and J shed 8 bases, with 14 bases lying between them.

This chain connects TRBV7-8 to TRBJ2-2; D is undetermined. This CDR3 has 15 residues. The V gene lost 2 bases and the J gene lost 4 bases, with 11 bases spanning the gap. CDR1 SGHVS and CDR2 FQNEAQ come from the germline V gene. CDR3 bases: TGTGCCAGCAGCTTATCCACACCGGGCACCGGGGAGCTGTTTTTT. Residues: CASSLSTPGTGELFF. The variable domain in full, with the rest retrieved from reference TRBV7-8 and TRBJ2-2, is GAGVSQSPRYKVAKRGQDVALRCDPISGHVSLFWYQQALGQGPEFLTYFQNEAQLDKSGLPSDRFFAERPEGSVSTLKIQRTQQEDSAVYLCASSLSTPGTGELFFGEGSRLTVL.

The chain is built from TRBV2 and TRBJ2-1; 11 nucleotides agree with TRBD2. CDR1 and CDR2 from the germline V gene are SNHLY and FYNNEI. The J segment lost 7 bases and the V segment lost 6 bases, leaving 14 bases of the junction unmatched. The CDR3 covers 17 residues. CDR3 loop: CASSDRLAGIAVNEQFF. DNA for the CDR3: TGTGCCAGCAGCGATAGACTAGCGGGAATCGCAGTGAATGAGCAGTTCTTC.

Many counts were recorded for this clonotype. The rearrangement links TRBV6-2 or TRBV6-3 to TRBJ1-1, with 7 bases aligning to TRBD1. The germline CDR1 and CDR2 sequences are MNHEY and SVGEGT. V gave up 0 bases and J gave up 1 base; unmatched junction bases: 11. The CDR3 sequence is 18 residues long. CDR3 sequence (DNA): TGTGCCAGCAGTTACTCCTTTCAGGGGGACGAGGCGAACACTGAAGCTTTCTTT. It yields the protein CASSYSFQGDEANTEAFF.